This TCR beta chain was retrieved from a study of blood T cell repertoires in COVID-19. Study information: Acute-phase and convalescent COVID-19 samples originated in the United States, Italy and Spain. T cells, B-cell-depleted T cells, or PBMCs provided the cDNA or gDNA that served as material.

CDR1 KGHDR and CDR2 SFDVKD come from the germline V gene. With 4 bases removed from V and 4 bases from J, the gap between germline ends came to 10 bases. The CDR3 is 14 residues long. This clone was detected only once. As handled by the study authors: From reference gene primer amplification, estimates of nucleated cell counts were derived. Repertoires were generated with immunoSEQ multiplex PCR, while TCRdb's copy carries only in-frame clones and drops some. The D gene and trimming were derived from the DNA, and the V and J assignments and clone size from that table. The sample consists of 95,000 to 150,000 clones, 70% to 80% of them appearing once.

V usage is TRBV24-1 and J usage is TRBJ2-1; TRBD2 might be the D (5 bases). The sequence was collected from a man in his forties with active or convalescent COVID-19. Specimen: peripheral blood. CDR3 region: CATSDTGMYNEQFF. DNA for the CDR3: TGTGCCACCAGTGACACCGGGATGTACAATGAGCAGTTCTTC.